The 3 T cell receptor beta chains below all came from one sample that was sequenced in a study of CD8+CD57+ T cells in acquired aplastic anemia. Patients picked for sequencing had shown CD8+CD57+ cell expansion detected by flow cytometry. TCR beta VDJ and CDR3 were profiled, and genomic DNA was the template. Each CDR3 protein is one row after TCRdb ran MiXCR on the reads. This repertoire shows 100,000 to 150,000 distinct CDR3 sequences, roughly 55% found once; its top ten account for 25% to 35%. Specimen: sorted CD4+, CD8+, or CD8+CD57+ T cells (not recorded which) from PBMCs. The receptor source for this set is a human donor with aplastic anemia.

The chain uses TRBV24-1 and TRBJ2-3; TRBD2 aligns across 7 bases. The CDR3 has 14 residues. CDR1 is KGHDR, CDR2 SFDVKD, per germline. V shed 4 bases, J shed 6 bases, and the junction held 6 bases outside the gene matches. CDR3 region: CATSDSGGPDTQYF. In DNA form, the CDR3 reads TGTGCCACCAGTGACTCGGGGGGTCCGGATACGCAGTATTTT.

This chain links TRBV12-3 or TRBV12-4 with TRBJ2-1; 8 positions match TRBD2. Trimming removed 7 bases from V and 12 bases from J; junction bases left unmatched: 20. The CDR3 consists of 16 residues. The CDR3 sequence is CASTEASGLQRVRQFF. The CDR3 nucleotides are TGTGCCAGCACCGAGGCTAGCGGGCTACAGCGGGTCCGGCAGTTCTTC.

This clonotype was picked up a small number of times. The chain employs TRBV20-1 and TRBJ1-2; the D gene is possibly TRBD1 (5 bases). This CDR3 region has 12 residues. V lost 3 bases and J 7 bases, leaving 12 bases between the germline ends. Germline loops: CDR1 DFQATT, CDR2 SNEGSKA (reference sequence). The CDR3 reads CSASPGGGGYTF. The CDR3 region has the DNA TGCAGTGCTAGCCCTGGGGGTGGTGGCTACACCTTC.